The clone carrying this T cell receptor (beta chain) was recorded a few times. Its matching antigen is unknown. Germline CDR1 is SGHAT and CDR2 is FQNNGV. The CDR3 consists of 18 residues. Losses at the gene ends were 4 bases for V and 0 bases for J; bases not matched to a gene: 11. This record comes from a study of T-cell memory formation after mild COVID-19. TCRdb re-derived calls from the 5' RACE reads in MiXCR, one entry per CDR3 protein. The sample records 350,000 to 450,000 distinct CDR3 sequences, around 28% being singletons. Study-level points and caveats: The CD4+ clones that contracted clustered mainly within CM and EM, and the CD8+ clones concentrated in EMRA.

The J gene is TRBJ1-5, the V gene TRBV11-2, with TRBD1 matching 8 bases. Material for sequencing was PBMCs or a T cell subset sorted from them (not recorded which). The receptor's source is an adult woman who had mild COVID-19 (a few samples of this study predate the infection). Cell type and time point are not known. The CDR3 nucleotides read TGTGCCAGCAGCTGCCCCTTTCGGGACAGGAATAGCAATCAGCCCCAGCATTTT. As protein: CASSCPFRDRNSNQPQHF. Combining the CDR3 with reference TRBV11-2 and TRBJ1-5 gives the whole variable domain EAGVAQSPRYKIIEKRQSVAFWCNPISGHATLYWYQQILGQGPKLLIQFQNNGVVDDSQLPKDRFSAERLKGVDSTLKIQPAKLEDSAVYLCASSCPFRDRNSNQPQHFGDGTRLSIL.